The 2 T cell receptor beta chains below were found in one sample sequenced in a study of T cells in Graves' hyperthyroidism and ophthalmopathy. Regions amplified from RNA transcripts were the TCR beta CDR3 regions. The study used the HTBI primer set for a first-round RT-PCR of the TCR CDR3. TCRdb redid the calling of the multiplex PCR reads with MiXCR, one entry per CDR3 protein. The repertoire consists of 650,000 to 750,000 distinct CDR3 sequences, with 11% to 15% occurring once and the leading ten covering around 9.6%. The source material was blood. The receptors were gathered from a woman younger than 35 with Graves' hyperthyroidism.

This clonotype occurred many times. The chain couples TRBV20-1 to TRBJ2-1; D gene ambiguous. The V end lost 1 base, the J end lost 0 bases, and 10 bases lay between the germline ends. From germline, CDR1 is DFQATT and CDR2 SNEGSKA (reference sequence). The CDR3 spans 15 residues. The CDR3 is CSARVGPSSYNEQFF. The CDR3 DNA reads TGCAGTGCTAGAGTAGGACCGAGCTCCTACAATGAGCAGTTCTTC.

The chain joins TRBV29-1 to TRBJ2-1; possible D gene TRBD2, 5 bases. CDR1 is SQVTM, CDR2 ANQGSEA, per germline. This CDR3 has 12 amino acids. The V gene lost 6 bases and the J gene lost 4 bases, with 10 bases spanning the gap. The CDR3 spells CSVLRGYNEQFF. For the CDR3, the DNA is TGCAGCGTCCTTCGGGGTTACAATGAGCAGTTCTTC.